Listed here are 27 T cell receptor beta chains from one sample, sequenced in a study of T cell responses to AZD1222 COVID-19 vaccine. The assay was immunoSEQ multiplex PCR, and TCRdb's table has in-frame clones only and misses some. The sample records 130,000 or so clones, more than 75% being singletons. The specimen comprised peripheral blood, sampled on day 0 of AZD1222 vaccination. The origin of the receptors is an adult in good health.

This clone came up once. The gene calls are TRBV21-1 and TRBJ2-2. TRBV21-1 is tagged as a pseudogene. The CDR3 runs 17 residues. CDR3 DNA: TGTGCCAGCAGCAACTTGAGGGCAGGGAGAGGATCTGGGGAGCTGTTTTTT. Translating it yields CASSNLRAGRGSGELFF.

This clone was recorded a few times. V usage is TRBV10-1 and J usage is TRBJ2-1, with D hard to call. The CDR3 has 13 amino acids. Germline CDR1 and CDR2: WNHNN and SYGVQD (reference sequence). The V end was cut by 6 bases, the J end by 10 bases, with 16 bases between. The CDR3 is CASSTTLGGEQFF. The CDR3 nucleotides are TGCGCCAGCAGCACCACTCTGGGCGGCGAGCAGTTCTTC.

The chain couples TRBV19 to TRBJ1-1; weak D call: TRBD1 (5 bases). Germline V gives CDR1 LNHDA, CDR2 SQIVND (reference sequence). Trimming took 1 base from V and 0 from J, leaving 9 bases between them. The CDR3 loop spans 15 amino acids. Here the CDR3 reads CASSIGGSLNTEAFF. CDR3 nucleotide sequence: TGTGCCAGTAGTATAGGGGGCAGCCTGAACACTGAAGCTTTCTTT.

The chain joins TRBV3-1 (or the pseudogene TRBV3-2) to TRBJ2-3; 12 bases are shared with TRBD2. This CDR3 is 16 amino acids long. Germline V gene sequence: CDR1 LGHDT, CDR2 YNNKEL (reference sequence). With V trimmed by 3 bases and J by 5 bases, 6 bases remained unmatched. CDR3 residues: CASSHLAGGPKDTQYF. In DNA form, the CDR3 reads TGTGCCAGCAGCCACCTAGCGGGGGGGCCTAAAGATACGCAGTATTTT.

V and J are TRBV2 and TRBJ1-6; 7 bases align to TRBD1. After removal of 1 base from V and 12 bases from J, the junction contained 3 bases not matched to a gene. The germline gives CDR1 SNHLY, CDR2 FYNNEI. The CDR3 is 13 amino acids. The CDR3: CASSEGDSQPLHF. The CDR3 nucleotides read TGTGCCAGCAGTGAAGGGGACAGTCAACCCCTCCACTTT.

The CDR3 DNA is TGTGCCAGCAACGGGGACACCGGGGAGCTGTTTTTT. Encoded protein: CASNGDTGELFF. The chain has TRBV2 and TRBJ2-2, with D possibly TRBD2 on 5 matching bases. The CDR3 runs 12 residues. Trimming took off 7 bases at V and 3 bases at J, with 6 bases between the two ends. Germline V CDR1 and CDR2: SNHLY, FYNNEI.

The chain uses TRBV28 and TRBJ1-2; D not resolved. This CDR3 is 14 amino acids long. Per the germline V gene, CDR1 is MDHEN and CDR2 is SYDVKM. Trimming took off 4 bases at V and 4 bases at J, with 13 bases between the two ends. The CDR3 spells CASSSSGTVYGYTF. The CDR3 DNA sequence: TGTGCCAGCAGTTCCTCGGGCACGGTCTATGGCTACACCTTC.

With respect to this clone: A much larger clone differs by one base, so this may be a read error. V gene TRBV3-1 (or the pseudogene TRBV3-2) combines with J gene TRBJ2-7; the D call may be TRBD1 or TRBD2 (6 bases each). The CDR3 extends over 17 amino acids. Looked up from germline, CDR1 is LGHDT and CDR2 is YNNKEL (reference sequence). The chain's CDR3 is CAGSQVTGGANAYEQYF. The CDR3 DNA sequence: TGTGCCGGCAGCCAAGTAACCGGGGGCGCAAATGCCTACGAGCAGTACTTC.

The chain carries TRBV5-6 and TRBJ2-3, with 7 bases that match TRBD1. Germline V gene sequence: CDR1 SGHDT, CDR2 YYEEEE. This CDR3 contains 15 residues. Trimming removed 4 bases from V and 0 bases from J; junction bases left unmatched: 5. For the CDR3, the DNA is TGTGCCAGCAGCCCGGGACAGTCTAGCACAGATACGCAGTATTTT. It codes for CASSPGQSSTDTQYF.

Written as DNA, the CDR3 is TGTGCCAGTAATCTAGCGCCATACTACAATGAGCAGTTCTTC. It is translated as CASNLAPYYNEQFF. The chain couples TRBV19 to TRBJ2-1, with D tentatively TRBD2 (6 bases). This CDR3 is built from 14 residues. Per the germline V gene, CDR1 is LNHDA and CDR2 is SQIVND (reference sequence). Between the trimmed V and J ends, which lost 7 bases and 3 bases, there was a span of 13 bases.

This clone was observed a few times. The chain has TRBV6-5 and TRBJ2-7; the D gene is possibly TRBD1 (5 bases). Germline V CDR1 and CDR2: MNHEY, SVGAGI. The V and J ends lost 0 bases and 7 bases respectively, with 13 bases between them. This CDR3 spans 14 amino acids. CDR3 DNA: TGTGCCAGCAGTTACTCGAGCAGGGTCGGGGAGCAGTACTTC. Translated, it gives CASSYSSRVGEQYF.

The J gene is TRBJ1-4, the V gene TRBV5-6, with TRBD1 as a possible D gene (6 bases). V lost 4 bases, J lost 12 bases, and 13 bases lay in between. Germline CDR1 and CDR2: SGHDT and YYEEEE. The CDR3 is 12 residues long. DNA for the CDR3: TGTGCCAGCAGCCCAATCAAGGGGGAACTGTTTTTT. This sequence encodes CASSPIKGELFF.

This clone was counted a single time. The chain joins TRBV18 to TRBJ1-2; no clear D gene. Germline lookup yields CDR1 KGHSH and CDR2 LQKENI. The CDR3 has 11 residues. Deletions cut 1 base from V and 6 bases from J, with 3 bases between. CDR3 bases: TGTGCCAGCTCACCACGAGATGGCTACACCTTC. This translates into CASSPRDGYTF.

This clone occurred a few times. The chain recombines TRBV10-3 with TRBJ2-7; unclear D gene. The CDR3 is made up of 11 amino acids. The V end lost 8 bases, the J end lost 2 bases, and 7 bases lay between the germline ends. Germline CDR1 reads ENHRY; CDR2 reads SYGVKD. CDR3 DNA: TGTGCCATCGGCCAGACCTACGAGCAGTACTTC. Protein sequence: CAIGQTYEQYF.

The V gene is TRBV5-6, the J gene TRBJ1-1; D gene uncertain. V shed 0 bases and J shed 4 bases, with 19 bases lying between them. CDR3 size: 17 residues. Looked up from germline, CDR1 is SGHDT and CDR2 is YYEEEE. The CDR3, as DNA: TGTGCCAGCAGCTTGGGGGCCGCAGGACCCCTAAGCACTGAAGCTTTCTTT. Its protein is CASSLGAAGPLSTEAFF.

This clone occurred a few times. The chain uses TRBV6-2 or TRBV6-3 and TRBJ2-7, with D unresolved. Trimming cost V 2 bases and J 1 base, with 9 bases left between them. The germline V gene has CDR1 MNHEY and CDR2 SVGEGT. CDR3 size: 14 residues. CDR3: CASSYNAASYEQYF. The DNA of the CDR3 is TGTGCCAGCAGTTACAACGCGGCTTCCTACGAGCAGTACTTC.

The CDR3, as DNA: TGTGCCAGCAGAACGACAGGGGGAGAGACCCAGTACTTC. It is translated as CASRTTGGETQYF. The J gene is TRBJ2-5, the V gene TRBV6-5; 9 bases are a match to TRBD1. V shed 6 bases, J shed 4 bases, and the junction held 3 bases outside the gene matches. Looked up from germline, CDR1 is MNHEY and CDR2 is SVGAGI. This CDR3 comprises 13 residues.

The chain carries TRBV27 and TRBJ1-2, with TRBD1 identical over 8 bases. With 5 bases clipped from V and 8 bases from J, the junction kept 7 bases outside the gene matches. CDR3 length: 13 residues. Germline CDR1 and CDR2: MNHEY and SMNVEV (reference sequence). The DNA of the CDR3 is TGTGCCAGCAGTCCGGGACAGGCAAGAGGCTACACCTTC. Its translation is CASSPGQARGYTF.

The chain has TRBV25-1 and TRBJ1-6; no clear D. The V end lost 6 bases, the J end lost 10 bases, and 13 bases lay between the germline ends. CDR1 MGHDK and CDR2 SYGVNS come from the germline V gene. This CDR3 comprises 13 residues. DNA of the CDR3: TGTGCCAGCAGGGAAAGGATGGAGTCACCCCTCCACTTT. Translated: CASRERMESPLHF.

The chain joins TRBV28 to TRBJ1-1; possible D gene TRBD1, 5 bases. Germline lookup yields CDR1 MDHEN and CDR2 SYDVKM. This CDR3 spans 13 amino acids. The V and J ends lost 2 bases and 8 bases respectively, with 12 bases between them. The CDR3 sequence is CASSLVARGEAFF. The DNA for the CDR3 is TGTGCCAGCAGTTTAGTAGCCCGGGGGGAAGCTTTCTTT.

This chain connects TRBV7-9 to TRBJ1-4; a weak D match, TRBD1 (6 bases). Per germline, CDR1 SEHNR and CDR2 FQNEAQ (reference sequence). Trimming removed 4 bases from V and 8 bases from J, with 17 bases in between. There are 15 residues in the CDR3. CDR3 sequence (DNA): TGTGCCAGCAGCTACCACCAGGGGCTCTCCGAAAAACTGTTTTTT. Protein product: CASSYHQGLSEKLFF.

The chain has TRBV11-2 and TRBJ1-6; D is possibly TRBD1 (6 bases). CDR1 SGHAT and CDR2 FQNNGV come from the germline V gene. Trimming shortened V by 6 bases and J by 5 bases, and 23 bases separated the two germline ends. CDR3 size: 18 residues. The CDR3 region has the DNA TGTGCCAGCAGACAAGACTTGGGGGGGCTCTTTAATAATTCACCCCTCCACTTT. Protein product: CASRQDLGGLFNNSPLHF.

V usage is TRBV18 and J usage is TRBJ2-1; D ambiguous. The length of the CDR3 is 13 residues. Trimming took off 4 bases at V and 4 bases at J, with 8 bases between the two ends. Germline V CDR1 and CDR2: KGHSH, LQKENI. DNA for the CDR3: TGTGCCAGCTCACAACTCCATTACAATGAGCAGTTCTTC. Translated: CASSQLHYNEQFF.

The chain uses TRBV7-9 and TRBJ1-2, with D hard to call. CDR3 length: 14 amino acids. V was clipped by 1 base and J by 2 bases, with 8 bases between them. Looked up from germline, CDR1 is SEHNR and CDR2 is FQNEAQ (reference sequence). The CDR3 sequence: CASSLVAANYGYTF. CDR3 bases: TGTGCCAGCAGCTTAGTGGCAGCGAACTATGGCTACACCTTC.

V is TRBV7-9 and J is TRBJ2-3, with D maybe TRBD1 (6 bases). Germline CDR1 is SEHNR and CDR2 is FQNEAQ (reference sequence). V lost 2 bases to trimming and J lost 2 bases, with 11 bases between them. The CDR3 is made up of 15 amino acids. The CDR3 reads CASSLSGQPTDTQYF. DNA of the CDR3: TGTGCCAGCAGCTTATCCGGACAGCCCACAGATACGCAGTATTTT. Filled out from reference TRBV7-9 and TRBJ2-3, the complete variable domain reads DTGVSQNPRHKITKRGQNVTFRCDPISEHNRLYWYRQTLGQGPEFLTYFQNEAQLEKSRLLSDRFSAERPKGSFSTLEIQRTEQGDSAMYLCASSLSGQPTDTQYFGPGTRLTVL.

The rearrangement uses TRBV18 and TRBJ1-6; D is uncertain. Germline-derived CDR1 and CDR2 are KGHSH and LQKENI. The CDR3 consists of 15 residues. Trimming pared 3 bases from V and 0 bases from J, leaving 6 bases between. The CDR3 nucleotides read TGTGCCAGCTCACCGAAGAGCTCCTATAATTCACCCCTCCACTTT. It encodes CASSPKSSYNSPLHF.

Here the CDR3 reads CASSETTGLNTGELFF. The CDR3 bases are TGTGCCAGCAGCGAGACTACGGGACTTAACACCGGGGAGCTGTTTTTT. The V call is TRBV9, the J call TRBJ2-2, with D tentatively TRBD2 (6 bases). The germline V gene encodes CDR1 SGDLS and CDR2 YYNGEE. Trimming pared 3 bases from V and 2 bases from J, leaving 14 bases between. The CDR3 spans 16 residues.